Sequencing of this T cell receptor beta chain was carried out in a study of early T cells in non-severe SARS-CoV-2 infection. TCRdb redid the calling of the 5' RACE reads with MiXCR, one entry per CDR3 protein. The table records about 60,000 distinct CDR3 sequences, around 9% of them present only once. The CDR3 contains 17 residues. With 4 bases removed from V and 2 bases from J, the gap between germline ends came to 18 bases. The germline V gene encodes CDR1 MNHNY and CDR2 SVGAGI (reference sequence). The clonotype comes from an adult who was a healthcare worker with PCR-confirmed SARS-CoV-2 infection or an uninfected control (not recorded which). Sequenced material: whole blood. This chain connects TRBV6-6 to TRBJ2-4; D perhaps matches TRBD2 (5 bases). The CDR3 sequence is CASSFRTDTDTKNIQYF. The CDR3 DNA reads as TGTGCCAGCAGTTTCCGGACTGACACGGATACCAAAAACATTCAGTACTTC.